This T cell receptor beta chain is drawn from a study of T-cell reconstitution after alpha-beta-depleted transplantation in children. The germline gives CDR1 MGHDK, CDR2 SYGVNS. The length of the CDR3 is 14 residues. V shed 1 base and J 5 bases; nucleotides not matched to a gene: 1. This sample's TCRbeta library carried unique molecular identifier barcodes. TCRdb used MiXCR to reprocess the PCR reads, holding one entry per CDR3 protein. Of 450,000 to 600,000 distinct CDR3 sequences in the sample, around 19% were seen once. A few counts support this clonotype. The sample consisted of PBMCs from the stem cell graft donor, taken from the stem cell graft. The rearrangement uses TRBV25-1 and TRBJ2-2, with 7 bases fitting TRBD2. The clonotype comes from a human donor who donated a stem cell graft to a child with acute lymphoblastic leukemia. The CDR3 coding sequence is TGTGCCAGCAGTGAATTGCGGGAGACCGGGGAGCTGTTTTTT. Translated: CASSELRETGELFF.